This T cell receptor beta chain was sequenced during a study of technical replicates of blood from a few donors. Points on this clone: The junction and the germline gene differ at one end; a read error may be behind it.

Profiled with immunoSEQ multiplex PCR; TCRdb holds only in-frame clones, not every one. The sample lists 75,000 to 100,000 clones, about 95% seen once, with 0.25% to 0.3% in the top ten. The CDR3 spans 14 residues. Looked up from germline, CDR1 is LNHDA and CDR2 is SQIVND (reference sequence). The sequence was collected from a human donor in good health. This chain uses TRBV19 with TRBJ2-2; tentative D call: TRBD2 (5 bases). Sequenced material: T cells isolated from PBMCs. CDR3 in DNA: TGTGCCAGTAGTTCCCGGGGTAACACCAGGGAGCTGTTTTTT. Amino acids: CASSSRGNTRELFF. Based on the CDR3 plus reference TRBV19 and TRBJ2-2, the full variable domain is DGGITQSPKYLFRKEGQNVTLSCEQNLNHDAMYWYRQDPGQGLRLIYYSQIVNDFQKGDIAEGYSVSREKKESFPLTVTSAQKNPTAFYLCASSSRGNTRELFFGEGSRLTVL.